A selection of T cell receptor beta chains follows, all from one sample in a study of cytomegalovirus exposure and HLA in healthy donors. Method: immunoSEQ multiplex PCR; TCRdb's copy keeps in-frame clones and lacks some. Of around 76,000 clones in the sample, more than 65% were seen once. Sequencing was done on a sample of PBMCs. The receptors originated from a woman between 40 and 50 years old in good health and CMV-seropositive. Each CDR3 is given with its conserved first and last residue. D genes are given only for firm matches. The listing skips clone size in some rows; elsewhere it reads once, few, many or a size class.

v_gene	j_gene	abundance	d_gene	CDR3nt	CDR3aa
TRBV6-6	TRBJ2-5	.	.	TGTGCCAGCAGTTACCCAGGGGATTATGAGACCCAGTACTTC	CASSYPGDYETQYF
TRBV7-2	TRBJ1-1	few	.	TGTGCCAGCAGCTTAGTTCCCGCCGGCACTGAAGCTTTCTTT	CASSLVPAGTEAFF
TRBV12-5	TRBJ2-3	.	.	TGTGCTAGTGGTTTGGGCCTATTCACAGATACGCAGTATTTT	CASGLGLFTDTQYF
TRBV7-2	TRBJ2-1	.	.	TGTGCCAGCAGCTTCGGACAGAGCTCCTACAATGAGCAGTTCTTC	CASSFGQSSYNEQFF
TRBV19	TRBJ1-1	.	TRBD1	TGTGCCAGTAGGGGGTACAGGGGAGAAGCTTTCTTT	CASRGYRGEAFF
TRBV5-1	TRBJ1-2	once	.	TGCGCCAGCAGCTTGGACAAGGGGCAGGGTGGCTACACCTTC	CASSLDKGQGGYTF
TRBV10-3	TRBJ1-3	.	TRBD1	TGTGCCATCCAACAGGGGGCTGGAAACACCATATATTTT	CAIQQGAGNTIYF
TRBV5-8	TRBJ2-3	.	.	TGTGCCAGCAGCTTGCTGAGCGGGTACAGCACAGATACGCAGTATTTT	CASSLLSGYSTDTQYF
TRBV5-1	TRBJ1-2	.	TRBD1	TGCGCCAGCAGCTACCGGGACAGGGGGGGGTCTAACTATGGCTACACCTTC	CASSYRDRGGSNYGYTF
TRBV29-1	TRBJ1-1	few	.	TGCAGCTGTAGGGGGGGATGGAACACTGAAGCTTTCTTT	CSCRGGWNTEAFF
TRBV5-1	TRBJ2-6	.	.	TGCGCCAGCAGCTGGGCCCTCTCTGGGGCCAACGTCCTGACTTTC	CASSWALSGANVLTF
TRBV10-3	TRBJ2-4	.	.	TGTGCCATCAGTGAGTCGAACGGAAACATTCAGTACTTC	CAISESNGNIQYF
TRBV6-1	TRBJ1-4	.	TRBD1	TGTGCCAGCAGGGGGACAGCAACTAATGAAAAACTGTTTTTT	CASRGTATNEKLFF
TRBV19	TRBJ2-5	.	TRBD2	TGTGCCAGTAGTATCCTCGGGAGGCCAGAGACCCAGTACTTC	CASSILGRPETQYF
TRBV14	TRBJ1-6	.	TRBD1	TGTGCCAGCAGCTTTAACAGGGGAAGTTCACCCCTCCACTTT	CASSFNRGSSPLHF
TRBV4-3	TRBJ1-1	.	.	TGCGCCAGCAGCCAATCCGCAGTCATGAACACTGAAGCTTTCTTT	CASSQSAVMNTEAFF
TRBV6-5	TRBJ1-1	.	.	TGTGCCAGCAGTTACACAGGGACGAACACTGAAGCTTTCTTT	CASSYTGTNTEAFF
TRBV4-1	TRBJ2-5	.	.	TGCGCCAGCAGCGGCCCTCGCTACGGGACTCGGAAAGAGACCCAGTACTTC	CASSGPRYGTRKETQYF
TRBV19	TRBJ1-5	.	TRBD1	TGTGCCAGTAGTATCATCCCTTCGGACAGGAATCAGCCCCAGCATTTT	CASSIIPSDRNQPQHF
TRBV6-5	TRBJ2-1	.	.	TGTGCCAGCAGTTACGGGGCGGGACGGAACAATGAGCAGTTCTTC	CASSYGAGRNNEQFF
TRBV6-5	TRBJ1-3	.	.	TGTGCCAGCAGTTACCAAACAGGGACAGGAAACACCATATATTTT	CASSYQTGTGNTIYF
TRBV28	TRBJ2-1	few	TRBD2	TGTGCCAGCAGACCACCCGGGGGGGTGAATGAGCAGTTCTTC	CASRPPGGVNEQFF
TRBV4-2	TRBJ2-5	few	TRBD2	TGTGCCAGCAGCCAAGATCTTAGCGGGGTAGAGACCCAGTACTTC	CASSQDLSGVETQYF
TRBV5-8	TRBJ1-2	once	.	TGTGCCAGCAGCCCGGACATCTGGCGCATTCTTAACTATGGCTACACCTTC	CASSPDIWRILNYGYTF
TRBV5-4	TRBJ1-2	few	TRBD1	TGTGCCAGCAGCTTGGTGGGACAGGTAATCTTC	CASSLVGQVIF
TRBV2	TRBJ2-5	few	TRBD2	TGTGCCAGCGAAAAACTAGCGGGGGGGCCACAGACCCAGTACTTC	CASEKLAGGPQTQYF